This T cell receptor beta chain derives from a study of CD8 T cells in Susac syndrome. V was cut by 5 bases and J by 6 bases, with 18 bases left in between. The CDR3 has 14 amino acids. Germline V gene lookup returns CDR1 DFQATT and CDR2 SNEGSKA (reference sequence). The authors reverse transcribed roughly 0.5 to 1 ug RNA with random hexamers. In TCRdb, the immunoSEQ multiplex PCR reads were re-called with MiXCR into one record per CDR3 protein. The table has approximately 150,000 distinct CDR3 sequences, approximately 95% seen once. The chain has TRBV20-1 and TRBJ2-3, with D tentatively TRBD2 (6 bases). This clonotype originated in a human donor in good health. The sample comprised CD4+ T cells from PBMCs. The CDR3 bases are TGCAGTGCTGTGCCCGGCGGGGTCCGGGATACGCAGTATTTT. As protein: CSAVPGGVRDTQYF.